The entry below gives a single TCR beta chain sequence along with its context. No antigen is known for it. No per-base quality is available; no much larger clone lies one base away. The sample is drawn from a study of identical twins (dated by TCRdb to 2015 to 2016). Background for the entire study: To test whether fetal clonotypes persist, the study used deep sequencing on TCR alpha and beta repertoires from monozygotic twins, unrelated adults of various ages, and cord blood. To rule out contamination, the twin experiments were replicated at different times with different library preparation protocols. Results the study describes overall, beyond this receptor: Compared with coincidental sharing between unrelated individuals, out-of-frame TCR alpha sequences shared between twins showed an excess of sequences with low generation probability. Abundant cord blood beta clonotypes had fewer insertions, young adult naive repertoires showed a similar but weaker trend, and memory repertoires showed no such trend. Conclusions relied on cross-sectional statistical analysis, since the same donors could not be followed over many years. Recombination models systematically underestimated out-of-frame TCR alpha sharing in monozygotic twins but agreed with sharing between unrelated individuals. Invariant T cells such as MAIT and iNKT could partly confound zero-insertion analyses, although diverse VJ usage argued against such confounding for most clonotypes. A weaker excess of twin sharing was found in beta out-of-frame sequences because the signal-to-noise ratio was lowered by fewer shared sequences.

Every donor in the study was a healthy Caucasian. CDR3 length: 12 amino acids, cysteine to phenylalanine. Only the CDR3 region is kept as DNA, spanning 36 bases read in frame from base 1. CDR1 and CDR2, per the germline V gene, are KGHDR and SFDVKD. The junction carries 0 bases between V and J, which are trimmed by 1 base and 4 bases respectively. Preparation of the library involved 5' RACE. These reads were obtained on an Illumina HiSeq 2000. Template switching added a universal primer binding site, and the final cDNA carried a unique molecular identifier that allowed TCR cDNA molecules to be counted accurately. First-strand cDNA for TCR alpha and beta chains was synthesized from specific primers in the conserved constant-segment region. Each cDNA library was double barcoded, with a SMART-Mk sample barcode plus Illumina barcodes, to control for contamination. Two successive PCR steps introduced TruSeq adapter sequences along with Illumina sample barcodes. Sequencing of the TCR alpha and beta cDNA libraries was done on the Illumina HiSeq platform using custom primers. The authors processed their data as follows. MiGEC was used to process raw reads and extract unique molecular identifiers, and MiXCR was used to find CDR3 positions. Recombination models were inferred per individual with the repgenHMM and IGoR tools using an EM algorithm. The tcR package in R was used for shared clonotype analysis, with sharing normalized by the product of cloneset sizes. Out-of-frame nonproductive sequences were analyzed to study raw recombination free of thymic and clonal selection effects. TCRdb reworked the public reads: Q25 trimming with fastp, MiXCR clone assembly, productive beta chains retained. Each CDR3 protein gets just one entry, which takes the most common genes and DNA from the rows behind it. The V and J calls were determined by TCRdb, not by the authors. In this sample the table shows around 1.7 million distinct CDR3 sequences, under 35% of which occur a single time. Roughly 0.3% of the sample belongs to the ten largest clones.

The source material was cord blood. The chain joins TRBV24-1 to TRBJ2-2; no confident D gene assignment can be made. This TCR was recovered from a newborn girl in good health. The CDR3 sequence is CATSDFTGELFF. Here is the DNA: TGTGCCACCAGTGATTTCACCGGGGAGCTGTTTTTT.